These 10 T cell receptor beta chains originate from one sample sequenced in a study of T-cell reconstitution after alpha-beta-depleted transplantation in children. Unique molecular identifiers were used in preparing the TCRbeta library. TCRdb analysed the PCR reads with MiXCR anew, one entry per CDR3 protein. This sample has 350,000 to 450,000 distinct CDR3 sequences, with roughly 15% found just once. Sequences were derived from PBMCs, sampled from the stem cell graft. The receptors stem from a human donor who donated a stem cell graft to a child with Fanconi anemia.

At least ten counts were recorded for this clonotype. The V gene is TRBV24-1, the J gene TRBJ2-3; a weak D match, TRBD1 (6 bases). The germline V gene has CDR1 KGHDR and CDR2 SFDVKD. This CDR3 contains 11 residues. Trimming pared 12 bases from V and 9 bases from J, leaving 15 bases between. CDR3 nucleotide sequence: TGTGCCGTCGCGACAGGCCAGACGCAGTATTTT. Protein product: CAVATGQTQYF.

This clonotype was found many times. The rearrangement uses TRBV29-1 and TRBJ1-1; TRBD1 matches at 8 bases. This CDR3 is built from 12 residues. J lost 10 bases, V lost 6 bases, and 10 bases had no gene match. CDR1 SQVTM and CDR2 ANQGSEA come from the germline V gene. As DNA, the CDR3 is TGCAGCGTGGGACAGGCAGGCACGGGAGCTTTCTTT. This encodes CSVGQAGTGAFF. The full variable domain, rest sourced from reference TRBV29-1 and TRBJ1-1, is SAVISQKPSRDICQRGTSLTIQCQVDSQVTMMFWYRQQPGQSLTLIATANQGSEATYESGFVIDKFPISRPNLTFSTLTVSNMSPEDSSIYLCSVGQAGTGAFFGQGTRLTVV.

The chain carries TRBV20-1 and TRBJ2-6; 7 nucleotides line up with TRBD1. Losses at the gene ends were 5 bases for V and 8 bases for J; bases not matched to a gene: 12. CDR3 size: 15 residues. CDR1 DFQATT and CDR2 SNEGSKA come from the germline V gene (reference sequence). CDR3 nucleotides: TGCAGTGCTCAACGTGACAGGGTGTTGACCAACGTCCTGACTTTC. Residues: CSAQRDRVLTNVLTF.

The J gene is TRBJ1-6, the V gene TRBV5-1; TRBD1 aligns across 8 bases. V was clipped by 3 bases and J by 9 bases; unmatched bases: 8. Germline V gene data show CDR1 as SGHRS and CDR2 as YFSETQ. The CDR3 contains 15 residues. The CDR3 region is CASSSGTGVFSPLHF. In DNA, the CDR3 is TGCGCCAGCAGCTCGGGGACAGGCGTTTTTTCACCCCTCCACTTT.

A note on this clonotype: With a much larger clone just one base away, this may be a read error. The V gene is TRBV6-4, the J gene TRBJ1-1; D is perhaps TRBD1 (6 bases). In germline, CDR1 is MRHNA, CDR2 SNTAGT. The V gene lost 8 bases and the J gene lost 4 bases, with 20 bases spanning the gap. The CDR3 is made up of 15 amino acids. CDR3 residues: CASCPGTSGGTEAFF. The CDR3 DNA is TGTGCCAGCTGTCCCGGGACATCGGGGGGCACTGAAGCTTTCTTT.

The rearrangement joins TRBV18 to TRBJ2-1; TRBD1 might be the D (5 bases). Germline loops: CDR1 KGHSH, CDR2 LQKENI. Trimming removed 0 bases at V and 1 base at J, with 10 bases between. CDR3 length: 16 residues. The CDR3 loop reads CASSPPGRVSYNEQFF. The CDR3 region has the DNA TGTGCCAGCTCACCACCCGGCAGGGTGTCCTACAATGAGCAGTTCTTC.

The chain has TRBV7-2 and TRBJ1-6, with D possibly TRBD1 on 5 matching bases. Germline CDR1 reads SGHTA; CDR2 reads FQGNSA. The CDR3 sequence is 15 residues long. The V and J ends lost 5 bases and 8 bases respectively, with 16 bases between them. This CDR3 is CASSPQVGVDSPLHF. CDR3 in DNA: TGTGCCAGCAGCCCCCAGGTGGGGGTGGATTCACCCCTCCACTTT.

The rearrangement joins TRBV11-3 to TRBJ2-4, with D unclear. V was cut by 0 bases and J by 8 bases, with 8 bases left in between. The CDR3 has 13 amino acids. Germline V lookup: CDR1 SGHNT, CDR2 YENEEA. The CDR3 here is CASSLENGYIQYF. The CDR3 bases are TGTGCCAGCAGCTTAGAAAATGGATACATTCAGTACTTC.

There are many counts of this clonotype. The chain is built from TRBV25-1 and TRBJ2-5; 10 nucleotides align to TRBD2. Germline CDR1 reads MGHDK; CDR2 reads SYGVNS. There are 16 residues in the CDR3. Germline trimming cut 4 bases from V and 2 bases from J; bases unmatched to any gene: 7. The CDR3 DNA sequence: TGTGCCAGCAGTGTAACTAGCGGGGAAACACAAGAGACCCAGTACTTC. This gives the protein CASSVTSGETQETQYF.

The V call is TRBV7-2, the J call TRBJ2-1; 9 bases map to TRBD2. After removal of 4 bases from V and 4 bases from J, the junction contained 5 bases not matched to a gene. The CDR3 runs 15 residues. Looked up from germline, CDR1 is SGHTA and CDR2 is FQGNSA. CDR3 residues: CASSSRTSEYNEQFF. CDR3 DNA: TGTGCCAGCAGCTCCCGGACTAGCGAGTACAATGAGCAGTTCTTC.